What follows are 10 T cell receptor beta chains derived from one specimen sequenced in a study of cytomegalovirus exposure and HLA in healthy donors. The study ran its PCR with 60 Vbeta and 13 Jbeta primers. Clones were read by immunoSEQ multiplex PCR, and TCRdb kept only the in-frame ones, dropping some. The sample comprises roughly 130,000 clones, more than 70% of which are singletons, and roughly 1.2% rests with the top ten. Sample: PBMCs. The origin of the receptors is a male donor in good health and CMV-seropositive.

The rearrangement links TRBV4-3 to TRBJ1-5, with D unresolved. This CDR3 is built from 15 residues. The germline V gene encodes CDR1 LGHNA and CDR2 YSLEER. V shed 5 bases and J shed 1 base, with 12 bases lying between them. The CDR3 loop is CASSVHTGSNQPQHF. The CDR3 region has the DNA TGCGCCAGCAGCGTTCATACCGGGAGCAATCAGCCCCAGCATTTT.

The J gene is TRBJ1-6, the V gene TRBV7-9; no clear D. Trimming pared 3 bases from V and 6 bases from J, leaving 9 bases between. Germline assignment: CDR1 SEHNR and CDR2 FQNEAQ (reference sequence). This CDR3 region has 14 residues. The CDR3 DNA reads TGTGCCAGCAGCTTTGGGCAGGTTAATTCACCCCTCCACTTT. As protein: CASSFGQVNSPLHF.

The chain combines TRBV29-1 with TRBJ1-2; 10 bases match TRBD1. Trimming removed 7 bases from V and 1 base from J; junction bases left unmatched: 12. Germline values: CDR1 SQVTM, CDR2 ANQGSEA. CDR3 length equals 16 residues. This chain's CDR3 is CSAPFDRGPFNYGYTF. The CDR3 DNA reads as TGCAGCGCGCCTTTCGACAGGGGGCCTTTTAACTATGGCTACACCTTC.

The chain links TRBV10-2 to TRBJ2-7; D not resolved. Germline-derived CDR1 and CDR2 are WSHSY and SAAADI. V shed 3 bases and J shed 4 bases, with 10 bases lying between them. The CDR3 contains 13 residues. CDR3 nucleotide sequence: TGCGCCAGCAGTGATACTGTGTTGTACGAGCAGTACTTC. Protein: CASSDTVLYEQYF.

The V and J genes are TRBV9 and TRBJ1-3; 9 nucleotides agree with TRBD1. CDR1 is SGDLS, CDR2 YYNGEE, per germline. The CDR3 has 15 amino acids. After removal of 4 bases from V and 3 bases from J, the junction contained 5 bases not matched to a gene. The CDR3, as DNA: TGTGCCAGCAGCCCCCGGGACAGGGATGGAAACACCATATATTTT. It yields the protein CASSPRDRDGNTIYF.

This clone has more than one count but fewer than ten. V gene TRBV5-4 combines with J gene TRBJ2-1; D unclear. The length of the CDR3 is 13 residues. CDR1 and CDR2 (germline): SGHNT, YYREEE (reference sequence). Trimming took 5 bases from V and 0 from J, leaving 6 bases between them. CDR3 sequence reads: CASRLDSYNEQFF. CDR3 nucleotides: TGTGCCAGCAGACTCGACTCCTACAATGAGCAGTTCTTC.

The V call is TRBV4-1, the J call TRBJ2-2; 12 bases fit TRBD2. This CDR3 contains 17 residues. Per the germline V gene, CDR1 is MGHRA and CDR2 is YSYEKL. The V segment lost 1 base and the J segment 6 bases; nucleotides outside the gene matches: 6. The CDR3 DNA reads TGCGCCAGCAGCCAAGCTCCGACTAGCGGGGGTTCCGGGGAGCTGTTTTTT. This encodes CASSQAPTSGGSGELFF.

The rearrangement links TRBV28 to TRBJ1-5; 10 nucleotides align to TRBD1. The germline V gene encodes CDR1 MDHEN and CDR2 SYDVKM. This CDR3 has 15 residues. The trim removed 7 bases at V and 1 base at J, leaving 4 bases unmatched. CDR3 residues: CASTSTGGSNQPQHF. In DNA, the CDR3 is TGTGCCAGCACCTCGACAGGGGGCAGCAATCAGCCCCAGCATTTT. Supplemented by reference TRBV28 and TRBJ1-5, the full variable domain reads DVKVTQSSRYLVKRTGEKVFLECVQDMDHENMFWYRQDPGLGLRLIYFSYDVKMKEKGDIPEGYSVSREKKERFSLILESASTNQTSMYLCASTSTGGSNQPQHFGDGTRLSIL.

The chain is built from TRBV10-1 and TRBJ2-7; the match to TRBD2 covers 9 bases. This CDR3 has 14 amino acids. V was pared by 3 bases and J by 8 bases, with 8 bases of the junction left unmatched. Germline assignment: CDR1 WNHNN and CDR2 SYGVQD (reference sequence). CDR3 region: CASSDGLAWSKQYF. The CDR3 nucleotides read TGCGCCAGCAGTGACGGACTAGCGTGGTCTAAGCAGTACTTC.

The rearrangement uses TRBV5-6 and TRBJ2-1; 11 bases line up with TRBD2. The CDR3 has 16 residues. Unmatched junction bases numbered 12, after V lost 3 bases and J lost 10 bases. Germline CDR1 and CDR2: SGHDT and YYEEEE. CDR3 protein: CASSSPGTSGTKEQFF. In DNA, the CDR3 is TGTGCCAGCAGCTCCCCTGGGACTAGCGGTACCAAGGAGCAGTTCTTC.